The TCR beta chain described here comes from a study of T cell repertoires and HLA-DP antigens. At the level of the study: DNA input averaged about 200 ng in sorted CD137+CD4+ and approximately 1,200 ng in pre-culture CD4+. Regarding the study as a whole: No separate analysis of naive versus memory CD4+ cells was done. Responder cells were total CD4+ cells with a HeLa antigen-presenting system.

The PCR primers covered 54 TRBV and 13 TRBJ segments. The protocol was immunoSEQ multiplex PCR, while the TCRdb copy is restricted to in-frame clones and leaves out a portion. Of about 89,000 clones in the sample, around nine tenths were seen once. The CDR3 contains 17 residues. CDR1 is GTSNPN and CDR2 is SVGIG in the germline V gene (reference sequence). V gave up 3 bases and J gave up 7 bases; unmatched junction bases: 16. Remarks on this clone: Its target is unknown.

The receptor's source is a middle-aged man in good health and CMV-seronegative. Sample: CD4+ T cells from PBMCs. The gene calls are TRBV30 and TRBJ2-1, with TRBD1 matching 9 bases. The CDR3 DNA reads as TGTGCCTGGAGCCCCCACGTTTGGACAGGGGCGGTAAATGAGCAGTTCTTC. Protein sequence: CAWSPHVWTGAVNEQFF.